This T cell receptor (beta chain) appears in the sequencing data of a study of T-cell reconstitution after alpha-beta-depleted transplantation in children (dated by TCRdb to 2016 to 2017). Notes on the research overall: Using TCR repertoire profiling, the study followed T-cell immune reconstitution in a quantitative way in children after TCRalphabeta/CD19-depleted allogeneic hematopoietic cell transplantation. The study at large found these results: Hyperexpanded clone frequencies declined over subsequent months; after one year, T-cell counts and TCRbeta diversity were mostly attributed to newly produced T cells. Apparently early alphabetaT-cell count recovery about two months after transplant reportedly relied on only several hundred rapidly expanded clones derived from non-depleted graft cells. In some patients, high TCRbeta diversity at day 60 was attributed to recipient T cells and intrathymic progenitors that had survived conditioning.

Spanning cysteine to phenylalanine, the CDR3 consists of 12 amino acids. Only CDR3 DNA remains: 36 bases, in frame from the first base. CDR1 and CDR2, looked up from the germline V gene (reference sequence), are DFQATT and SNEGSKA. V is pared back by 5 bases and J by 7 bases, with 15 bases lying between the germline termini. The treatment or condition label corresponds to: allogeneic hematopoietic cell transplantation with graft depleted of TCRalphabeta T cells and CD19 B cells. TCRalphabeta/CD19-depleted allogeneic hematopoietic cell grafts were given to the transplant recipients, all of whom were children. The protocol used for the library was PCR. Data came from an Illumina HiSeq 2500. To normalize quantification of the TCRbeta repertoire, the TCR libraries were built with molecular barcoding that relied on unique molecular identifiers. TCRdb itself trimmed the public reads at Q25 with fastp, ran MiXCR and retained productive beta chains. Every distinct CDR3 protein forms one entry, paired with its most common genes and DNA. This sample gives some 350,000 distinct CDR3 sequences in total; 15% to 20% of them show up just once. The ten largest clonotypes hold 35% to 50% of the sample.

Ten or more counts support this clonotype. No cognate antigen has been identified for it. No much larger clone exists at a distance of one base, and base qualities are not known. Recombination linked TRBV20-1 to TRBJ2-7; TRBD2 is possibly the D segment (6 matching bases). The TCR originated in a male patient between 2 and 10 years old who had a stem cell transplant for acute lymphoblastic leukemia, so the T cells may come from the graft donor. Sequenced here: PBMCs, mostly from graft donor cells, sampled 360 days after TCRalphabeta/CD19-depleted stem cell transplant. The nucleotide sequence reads TGCAGTGCTGGGGACCTCCGGGAGGAGCAGTACTTC. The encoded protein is CSAGDLREEQYF.